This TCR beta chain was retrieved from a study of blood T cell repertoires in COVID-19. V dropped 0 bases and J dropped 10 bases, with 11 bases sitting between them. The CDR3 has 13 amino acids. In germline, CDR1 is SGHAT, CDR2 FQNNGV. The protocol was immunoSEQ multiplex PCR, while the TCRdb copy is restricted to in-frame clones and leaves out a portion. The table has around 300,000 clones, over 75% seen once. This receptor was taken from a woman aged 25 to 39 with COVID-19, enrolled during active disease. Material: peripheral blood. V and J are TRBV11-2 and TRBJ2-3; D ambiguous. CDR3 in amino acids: CASSLEFLRPQYF. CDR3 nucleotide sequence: TGTGCCAGCAGCTTAGAGTTCCTGAGGCCGCAGTATTTT.